One sample yielded the 8 T cell receptor beta chains listed below, sequenced in a study of cytomegalovirus exposure and HLA in healthy donors. PCR employed 60 Vbeta and 13 Jbeta primers. Libraries were prepared by immunoSEQ multiplex PCR; TCRdb keeps only in-frame clonotypes and omits some of them. The data contain fewer than 75,000 clones, around four fifths of them singletons. The sample consisted of PBMCs. These TCRs come from a woman aged 30 to 39 in good health and CMV-seronegative.

This sequence joins TRBV28 and TRBJ1-5; tentative D call: TRBD1 (5 bases). In germline, CDR1 is MDHEN, CDR2 SYDVKM. Between the trimmed V and J ends, which lost 2 bases and 3 bases, there was a span of 11 bases. The CDR3 has 15 residues. The DNA of the CDR3 is TGTGCCAGCAGTTTAATAGGGGCCTTCAATCAGCCCCAGCATTTT. Translated: CASSLIGAFNQPQHF.

CDR3 region: CSVGPRTGTSYGYTF. In DNA form, the CDR3 reads TGCAGCGTTGGTCCCCGGACAGGGACCTCTTATGGCTACACCTTC. This sequence joins TRBV29-1 and TRBJ1-2; 8 bases align to TRBD1. The V gene end was trimmed by 4 bases and the J gene end by 5 bases; junction bases not matched to a gene: 12. The CDR3 covers 15 residues. Germline V lookup: CDR1 SQVTM, CDR2 ANQGSEA.

This rearrangement joins TRBV30 to TRBJ1-4; D is unclear. Trimming stripped 2 bases from V and 2 bases from J, with 9 bases between. Per the germline V gene, CDR1 is GTSNPN and CDR2 is SVGIG (reference sequence). This CDR3 region has 14 residues. This CDR3 reads CAWSFNPTNEKLFF. CDR3 nucleotides: TGTGCCTGGAGTTTCAATCCCACTAATGAAAAACTGTTTTTT.

This chain uses TRBV6-5 with TRBJ1-2, with 8 nucleotides matching TRBD1. From germline, CDR1 is MNHEY and CDR2 SVGAGI. Trimming cost V 7 bases and J 2 bases; bases outside gene matches: 6. This CDR3 has 14 residues. DNA for the CDR3: TGTGCCAGCAACCGAAACAGGGGGAACTATGGCTACACCTTC. Protein sequence: CASNRNRGNYGYTF.

This clone was observed once. CDR3 nucleotide sequence: TGTGCCAGCAGCCGTACAAATAGCAATCAGCCCCAGCATTTT. Residues: CASSRTNSNQPQHF. The rearrangement joins TRBV6-6 to TRBJ1-5; D gene uncertain. With 6 bases removed from V and 0 bases from J, the gap between germline ends came to 9 bases. This CDR3 is built from 14 residues. The V gene's germline CDR1 is MNHNY and CDR2 SVGAGI (reference sequence).

The chain couples TRBV15 to TRBJ2-7, with 10 bases aligning to TRBD2. There are 15 residues in the CDR3. V shed 0 bases, J shed 2 bases, and the junction held 1 base outside the gene matches. The germline gives CDR1 LNHNV, CDR2 YYDKDF (reference sequence). The CDR3, as DNA: TGTGCCACCAGCAGAGATCTAGCGGGAGCCTACGAGCAGTACTTC. This gives the protein CATSRDLAGAYEQYF. Full variable domain (outside the CDR3, taken from reference TRBV15 and TRBJ2-7): DAMVIQNPRYQVTQFGKPVTLSCSQTLNHNVMYWYQQKSSQAPKLLFHYYDKDFNNEADTPDNFQSRRPNTSFCFLDIRSPGLGDTAMYLCATSRDLAGAYEQYFGPGTRLTVT.

In its sample, this clone was seen a few times. The chain couples TRBV6-5 to TRBJ2-7; 7 bases align to TRBD2. V was clipped by 5 bases and J by 0 bases; unmatched bases: 7. The germline CDR1 and CDR2 sequences are MNHEY and SVGAGI. The CDR3 covers 15 residues. The CDR3 here is CASSLSSGSSYEQYF. The CDR3 nucleotides are TGTGCCAGCAGTCTATCTAGCGGTTCCTCCTACGAGCAGTACTTC.

The gene calls are TRBV9 and TRBJ1-2; TRBD1 aligns across 11 bases. Per germline, CDR1 SGDLS and CDR2 YYNGEE. This CDR3 comprises 15 residues. The V segment lost 4 bases and the J segment 8 bases; nucleotides outside the gene matches: 10. CDR3 DNA sequence: TGTGCCAGCAGCACGGACAGGGGGCGCAGGTGGGGCTACACCTTC. This translates into CASSTDRGRRWGYTF.